The T cell receptor (beta chain) described here comes from a study of blood T cell repertoires in COVID-19. The CDR3 has 13 amino acids. Germline CDR1 reads MDHEN; CDR2 reads SYDVKM. V was trimmed by 3 bases and J by 4 bases, leaving 10 bases between them. Measured with immunoSEQ multiplex PCR; TCRdb has only the in-frame clones, and not every one. This sample has fewer than 65,000 clones, with approximately 79% found just once. The sequenced sample was peripheral blood. The receptor was isolated from a man aged 65 to 79 with acute or convalescent COVID-19. The V and J genes are TRBV28 and TRBJ2-7, with D possibly TRBD1 on 5 matching bases. The CDR3: CASSLGRVYEQYF. The CDR3 DNA follows: TGTGCCAGCAGTTTGGGCAGGGTGTACGAGCAGTACTTC. The whole variable domain, filled in from reference TRBV28 and TRBJ2-7, reads DVKVTQSSRYLVKRTGEKVFLECVQDMDHENMFWYRQDPGLGLRLIYFSYDVKMKEKGDIPEGYSVSREKKERFSLILESASTNQTSMYLCASSLGRVYEQYFGPGTRLTVT.